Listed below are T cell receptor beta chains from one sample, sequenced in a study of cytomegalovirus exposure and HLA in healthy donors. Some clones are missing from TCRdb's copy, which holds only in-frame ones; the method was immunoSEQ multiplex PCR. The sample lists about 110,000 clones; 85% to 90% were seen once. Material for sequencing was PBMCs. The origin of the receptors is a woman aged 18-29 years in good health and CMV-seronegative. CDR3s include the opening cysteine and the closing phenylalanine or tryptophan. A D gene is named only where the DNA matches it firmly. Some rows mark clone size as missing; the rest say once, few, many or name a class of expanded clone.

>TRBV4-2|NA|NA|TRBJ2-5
CASSQESPYLAPQETQYF
TGTGCCAGCAGCCAAGAGTCCCCCTACCTAGCGCCCCAAGAGACCCAGTACTTC
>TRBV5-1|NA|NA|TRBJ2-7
CASSLSQAAYEQYF
TGCGCCAGCAGCTTGTCACAGGCGGCCTACGAGCAGTACTTC
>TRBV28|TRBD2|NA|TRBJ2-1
CASSFGGRVPEVEQFF
TGTGCCAGCAGTTTTGGAGGGAGGGTGCCAGAGGTTGAGCAGTTCTTC
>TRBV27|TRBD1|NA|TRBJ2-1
CASSLQGAIPYNEQFF
TGTGCCAGCAGTTTACAGGGGGCGATCCCCTACAATGAGCAGTTCTTC
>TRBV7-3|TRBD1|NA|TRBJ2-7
CASSLGGQGGNYEQYF
TGTGCCAGCAGCTTAGGAGGACAGGGCGGGAACTACGAGCAGTACTTC
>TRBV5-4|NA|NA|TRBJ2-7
CASSLGSAAYEQYF
TGTGCCAGCAGCTTGGGCAGCGCCGCCTACGAGCAGTACTTC
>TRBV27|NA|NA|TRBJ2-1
CASSFSEQFF
TGTGCCAGCAGTTTCTCCGAGCAGTTCTTC
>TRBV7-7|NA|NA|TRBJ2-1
CASGGGGEGNEQFF
TGTGCCAGCGGGGGGGGCGGGGAGGGGAATGAGCAGTTCTTC
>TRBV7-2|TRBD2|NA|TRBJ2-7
CASSLTAGGSFYEQYF
TGTGCCAGCAGCTTAACAGCGGGGGGATCATTCTACGAGCAGTACTTC
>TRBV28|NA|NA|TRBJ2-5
CASSFPQGQETQYF
TGTGCCAGCAGTTTCCCACAGGGTCAGGAGACCCAGTACTTC
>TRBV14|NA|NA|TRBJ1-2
CASSQGANYGYTF
TGTGCCAGCAGCCAGGGGGCCAACTATGGCTACACCTTC
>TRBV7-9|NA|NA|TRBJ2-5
CASSLEGLNSETQYF
TGTGCCAGCAGCTTAGAGGGACTTAACTCGGAGACCCAGTACTTC
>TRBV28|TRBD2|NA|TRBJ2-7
CASSPLYGRAREEQYF
TGTGCCAGCAGTCCCCTTTATGGGAGGGCCCGGGAAGAGCAGTACTTC
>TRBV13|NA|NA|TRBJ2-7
CASSTRQTYEQYF
TGTGCCAGCAGCACCCGACAGACCTACGAGCAGTACTTC
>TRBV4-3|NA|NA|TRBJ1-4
CASSQDGFGEKLFF
TGCGCCAGCAGCCAAGATGGTTTCGGGGAAAAACTGTTTTTT
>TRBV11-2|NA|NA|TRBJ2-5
CASSLDPETQYF
TGTGCCAGCAGCTTAGATCCGGAGACCCAGTACTTC
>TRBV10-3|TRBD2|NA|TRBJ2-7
CAIDNLAGGGQQYF
TGTGCCATCGACAATCTAGCGGGCGGGGGACAGCAGTACTTC
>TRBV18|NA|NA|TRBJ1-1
CASSPPRGGVNTEAFF
TGTGCCAGCTCACCACCGAGAGGGGGAGTGAACACTGAAGCTTTCTTT
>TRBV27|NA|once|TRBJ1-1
CASRLDKGVKTEAFF
TGTGCCAGCCGACTGGATAAAGGGGTCAAGACTGAAGCTTTCTTT
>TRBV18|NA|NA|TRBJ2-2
CASSWVDRDGRTGELFF
TGTGCCAGCTCATGGGTCGATCGGGATGGAAGGACCGGGGAGCTGTTTTTT